One sample yielded the 13 T cell receptor beta chains listed below, sequenced in a study of cytomegalovirus exposure and HLA in healthy donors. Some clones are missing from TCRdb's copy, which holds only in-frame ones; the method was immunoSEQ multiplex PCR. The repertoire includes about 240,000 clones, about 90% of them detected once, and around 1.2% sits in the top ten. Material: PBMCs. These receptors all come from a woman in her thirties in good health and CMV-seropositive.

The CDR3 spells CAWGIGHLMTYEQYF. CDR3 sequence (DNA): TGTGCCTGGGGTATTGGGCACCTCATGACCTACGAGCAGTACTTC. The chain couples TRBV30 to TRBJ2-7; D unclear. This CDR3 spans 15 amino acids. V was shortened by 5 bases and J by 2 bases, with 19 bases between the two germline ends. Germline V lookup: CDR1 GTSNPN, CDR2 SVGIG (reference sequence).

The genes are TRBV28 and TRBJ2-3; TRBD1 is a possible D gene (6 bases). The CDR3 runs 16 residues. Germline lookup yields CDR1 MDHEN and CDR2 SYDVKM. V dropped 4 bases and J dropped 2 bases, with 16 bases sitting between them. CDR3 coding DNA: TGTGCCAGCAGTTCAGACAGGACCACGTTCACAGATACGCAGTATTTT. It yields the protein CASSSDRTTFTDTQYF.

V usage is TRBV11-2 and J usage is TRBJ1-1, with D possibly matching TRBD1 (5 bases). The CDR3 has 15 residues. Trimming left V 3 bases short and J 5 bases short, with 16 bases between. Germline CDR1 reads SGHAT; CDR2 reads FQNNGV. CDR3 residues: CASSLEGRRRTEAFF. Written as DNA, the CDR3 is TGTGCCAGCAGCTTGGAGGGGCGCAGACGAACTGAAGCTTTCTTT.

This sequence joins TRBV14 and TRBJ1-5, with 10 bases matching TRBD1. V shed 5 bases and J 4 bases; nucleotides not matched to a gene: 5. CDR3 length: 15 residues. Germline-derived CDR1 and CDR2 are SGHDN and FVKESK. CDR3 sequence: CASSYGTGENQPQHF. Written as DNA, the CDR3 is TGTGCCAGCAGCTACGGGACAGGGGAAAATCAGCCCCAGCATTTT.

The chain links TRBV11-2 to TRBJ2-5; 11 bases agree with TRBD1. With 5 bases clipped from V and 4 bases from J, the junction kept 6 bases outside the gene matches. The CDR3 runs 15 residues. CDR1 and CDR2 (germline): SGHAT, FQNNGV. CDR3 coding DNA: TGTGCCAGCAGCGCTCGGACAGGGGGCGGAGAGACCCAGTACTTC. Encoded protein: CASSARTGGGETQYF.

The chain carries TRBV19 and TRBJ1-1; weak D call: TRBD1 (5 bases). The V gene's germline CDR1 is LNHDA and CDR2 SQIVND (reference sequence). The CDR3 covers 15 residues. Trimming removed 2 bases from V and 1 base from J, with 11 bases in between. The CDR3 loop is CASSIMAGPNTEAFF. CDR3 bases: TGTGCCAGTAGTATAATGGCAGGGCCGAACACTGAAGCTTTCTTT.

The CDR3 region is CSVYGGENTEAFF. The CDR3 coding sequence is TGCAGCGTTTACGGAGGGGAGAACACTGAAGCTTTCTTT. This chain joins TRBV29-1 and TRBJ1-1; the D gene is possibly TRBD1 (5 bases). V lost 5 bases and J 1 base, leaving 11 bases between the germline ends. CDR3 length: 13 residues. CDR1 is SQVTM, CDR2 ANQGSEA, per germline. Filled out from reference TRBV29-1 and TRBJ1-1, the complete variable domain reads SAVISQKPSRDICQRGTSLTIQCQVDSQVTMMFWYRQQPGQSLTLIATANQGSEATYESGFVIDKFPISRPNLTFSTLTVSNMSPEDSSIYLCSVYGGENTEAFFGQGTRLTVV.

J is TRBJ2-1 and V is TRBV7-9; TRBD2 matches at 7 bases. Germline V gene lookup returns CDR1 SEHNR and CDR2 FQNEAQ (reference sequence). The CDR3 is made up of 15 amino acids. J was trimmed by 2 bases and V by 5 bases; bases with no gene match: 6. DNA of the CDR3: TGTGCCAGCAGCCCCCTAGCGGTCGCCTACAATGAGCAGTTCTTC. Its protein is CASSPLAVAYNEQFF.

This sequence joins TRBV19 and TRBJ2-7; 8 bases align to TRBD2. Germline CDR1 LNHDA, CDR2 SQIVND (reference sequence). The CDR3 contains 14 residues. V shed 5 bases and J 1 base; nucleotides not matched to a gene: 4. The CDR3 region has the DNA TGTGCCAGTAGTTCGGGACTAGAATCCTACGAGCAGTACTTC. Protein: CASSSGLESYEQYF.

The chain uses TRBV7-2 and TRBJ1-3; no reliable D call. The CDR3 sequence is 18 residues long. The V end was cut by 2 bases, the J end by 0 bases, with 17 bases between. Germline loops: CDR1 SGHTA, CDR2 FQGNSA. The CDR3 DNA is TGTGCCAGCAGCTTAACCGGGGAGGTAGAGGTCTCTGGAAACACCATATATTTT. Its translation: CASSLTGEVEVSGNTIYF.

CDR3: CSVEWVGGEQFF. In nucleotides, the CDR3 is TGCAGCGTTGAATGGGTAGGCGGGGAGCAGTTCTTC. This sequence joins TRBV29-1 and TRBJ2-1, with a possible D match to TRBD2 (5 bases). Trimming took 2 bases from V and 10 from J, leaving 12 bases between them. CDR1 and CDR2 from the germline V gene are SQVTM and ANQGSEA. The CDR3 extends over 12 amino acids.

The rearrangement uses TRBV2 and TRBJ2-2; TRBD1 might be the D (6 bases). V lost 4 bases and J lost 7, with 16 bases in between. Per the germline V gene, CDR1 is SNHLY and CDR2 is FYNNEI. The CDR3 has 15 amino acids. The CDR3 spells CASSGGQRTFGELFF. Written as DNA, the CDR3 is TGTGCCAGCAGTGGGGGACAACGGACTTTCGGGGAGCTGTTTTTT.

The rearrangement uses TRBV5-1 and TRBJ2-5; TRBD2 is a possible D gene (6 bases). V dropped 4 bases and J dropped 5 bases, with 15 bases sitting between them. This CDR3 has 14 amino acids. Germline assignment: CDR1 SGHRS and CDR2 YFSETQ. DNA for the CDR3: TGCGCCAGCAGCCGGGGGAGTAGCAGCGAGACCCAGTACTTC. Amino acid sequence: CASSRGSSSETQYF.